Described below is a single T cell receptor (beta chain) sequence and its context. Antigen specificity is unknown. This sample was included in a study of Ad26.COV2.S vaccination and SARS-CoV-2 variants. The assay was immunoSEQ multiplex PCR, and TCRdb's table has in-frame clones only and misses some. The profile covers 300,000 to 400,000 clones, with around four fifths appearing a single time and 2.1% taken by the ten largest. Study-wide results and limits: Relative to placebo recipients, vaccine recipients exhibited elevated spike-specific TCR breadth.

The length of the CDR3 is 12 residues. The sample's treatment: around 19 received Ad26.COV2.S at low or high dose, single or two shots; 5 received placebo; per-sample allocation not given. Repertoires come from day 63 after the first vaccine or placebo injection. The receptor's source is a person aged 18-60 years who received the Ad26.COV2.S COVID-19 vaccine or a placebo. The material sequenced was peripheral blood, taken in a trial of Ad26.COV2.S vaccine versus placebo. The rearrangement uses TRBV12-2 and TRBJ1-2. TRBV12-2 is tagged as a pseudogene. The CDR3 bases are TGTGCAAGTCGCTTCCAGAGCTATGGCTACACCTTC. Translated: CASRFQSYGYTF.